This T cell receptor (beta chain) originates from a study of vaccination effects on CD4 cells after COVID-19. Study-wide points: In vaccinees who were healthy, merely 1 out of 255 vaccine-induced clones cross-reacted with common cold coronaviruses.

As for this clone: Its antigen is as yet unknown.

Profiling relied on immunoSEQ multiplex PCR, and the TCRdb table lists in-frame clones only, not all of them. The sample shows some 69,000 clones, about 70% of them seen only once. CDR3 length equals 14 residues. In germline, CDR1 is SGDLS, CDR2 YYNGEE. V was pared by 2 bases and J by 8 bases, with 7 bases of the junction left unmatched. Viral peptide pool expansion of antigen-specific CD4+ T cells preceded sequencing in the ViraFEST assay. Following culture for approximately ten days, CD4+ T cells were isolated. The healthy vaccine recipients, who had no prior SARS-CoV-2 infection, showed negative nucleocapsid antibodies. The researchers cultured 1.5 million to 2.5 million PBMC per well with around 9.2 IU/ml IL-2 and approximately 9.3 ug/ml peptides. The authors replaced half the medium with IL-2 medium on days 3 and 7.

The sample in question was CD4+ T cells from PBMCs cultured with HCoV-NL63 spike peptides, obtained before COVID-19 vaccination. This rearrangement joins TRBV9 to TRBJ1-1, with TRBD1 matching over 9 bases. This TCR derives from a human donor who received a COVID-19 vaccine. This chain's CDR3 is CASSVVPGQGEAFF. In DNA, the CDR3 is TGTGCCAGCAGCGTTGTCCCGGGACAGGGAGAAGCTTTCTTT.